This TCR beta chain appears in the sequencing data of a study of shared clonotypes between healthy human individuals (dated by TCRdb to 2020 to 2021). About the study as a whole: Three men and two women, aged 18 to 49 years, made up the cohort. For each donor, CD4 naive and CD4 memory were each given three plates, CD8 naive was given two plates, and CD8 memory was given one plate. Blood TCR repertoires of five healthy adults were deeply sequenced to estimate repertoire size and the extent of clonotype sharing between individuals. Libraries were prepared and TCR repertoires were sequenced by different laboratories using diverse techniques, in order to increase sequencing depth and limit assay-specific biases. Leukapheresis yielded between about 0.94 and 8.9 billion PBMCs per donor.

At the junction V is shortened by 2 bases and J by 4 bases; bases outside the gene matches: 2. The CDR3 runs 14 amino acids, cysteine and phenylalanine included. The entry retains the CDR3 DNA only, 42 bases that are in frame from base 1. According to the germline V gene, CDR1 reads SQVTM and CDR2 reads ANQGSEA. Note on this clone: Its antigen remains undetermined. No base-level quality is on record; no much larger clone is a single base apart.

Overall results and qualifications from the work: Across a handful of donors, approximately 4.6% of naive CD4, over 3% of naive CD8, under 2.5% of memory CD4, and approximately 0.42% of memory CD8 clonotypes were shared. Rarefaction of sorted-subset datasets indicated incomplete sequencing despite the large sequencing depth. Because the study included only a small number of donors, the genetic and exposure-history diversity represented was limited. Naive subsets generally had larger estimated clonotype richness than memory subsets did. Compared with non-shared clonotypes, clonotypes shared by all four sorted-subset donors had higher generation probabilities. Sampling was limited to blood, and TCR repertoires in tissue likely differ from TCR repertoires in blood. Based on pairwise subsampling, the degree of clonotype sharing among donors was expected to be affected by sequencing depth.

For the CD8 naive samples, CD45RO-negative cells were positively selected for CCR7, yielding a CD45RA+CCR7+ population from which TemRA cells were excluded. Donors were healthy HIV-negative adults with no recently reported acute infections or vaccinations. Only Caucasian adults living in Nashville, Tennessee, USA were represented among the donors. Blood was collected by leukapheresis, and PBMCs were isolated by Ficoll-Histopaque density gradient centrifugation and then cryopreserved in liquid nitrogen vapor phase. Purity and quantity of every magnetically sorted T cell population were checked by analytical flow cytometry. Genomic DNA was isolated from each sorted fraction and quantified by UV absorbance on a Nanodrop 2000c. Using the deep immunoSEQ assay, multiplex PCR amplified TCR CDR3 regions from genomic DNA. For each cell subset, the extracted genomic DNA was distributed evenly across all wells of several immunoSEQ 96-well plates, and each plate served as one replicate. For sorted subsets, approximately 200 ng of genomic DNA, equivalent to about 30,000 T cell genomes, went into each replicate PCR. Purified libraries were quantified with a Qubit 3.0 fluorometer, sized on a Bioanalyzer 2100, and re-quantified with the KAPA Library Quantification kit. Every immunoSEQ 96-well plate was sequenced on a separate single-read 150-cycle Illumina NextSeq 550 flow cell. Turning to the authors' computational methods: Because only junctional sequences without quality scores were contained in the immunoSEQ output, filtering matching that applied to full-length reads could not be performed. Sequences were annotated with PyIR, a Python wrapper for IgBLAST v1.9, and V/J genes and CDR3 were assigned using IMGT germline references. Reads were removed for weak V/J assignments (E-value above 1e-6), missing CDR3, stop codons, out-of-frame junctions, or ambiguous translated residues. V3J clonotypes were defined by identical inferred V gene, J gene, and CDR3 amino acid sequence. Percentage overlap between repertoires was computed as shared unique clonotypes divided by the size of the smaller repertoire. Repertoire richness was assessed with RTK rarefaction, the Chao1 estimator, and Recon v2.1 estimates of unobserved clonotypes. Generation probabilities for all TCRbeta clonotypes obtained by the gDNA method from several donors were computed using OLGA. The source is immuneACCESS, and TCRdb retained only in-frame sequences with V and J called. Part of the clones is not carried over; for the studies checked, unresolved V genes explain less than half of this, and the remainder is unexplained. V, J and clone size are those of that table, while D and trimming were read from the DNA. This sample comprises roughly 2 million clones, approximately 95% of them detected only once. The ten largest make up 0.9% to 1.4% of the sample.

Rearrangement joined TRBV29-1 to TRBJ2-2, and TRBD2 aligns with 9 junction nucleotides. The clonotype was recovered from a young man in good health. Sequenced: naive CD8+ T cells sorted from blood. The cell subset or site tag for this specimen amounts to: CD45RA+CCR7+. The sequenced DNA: TGCAGCGTTGAAATGCGGGAGGGCACCGGGGAGCTGTTTTTT. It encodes CSVEMREGTGELFF.